Listed below are T cell receptor beta chains from one sample, sequenced in a study of blood T cell repertoires in COVID-19. TCRdb's copy holds only in-frame clones and misses some; the assay was immunoSEQ multiplex PCR. The sample has 150,000 to 200,000 clones, 86% seen once. Sequenced input: peripheral blood. These receptors originate from a middle-aged man with active or convalescent COVID-19. Both conserved end residues are part of each CDR3. D genes are given only for firm matches. Not every row has a clone size; where given, it reads once, few, many or a size class.

CDR3aa | CDR3nt | j_gene | abundance | d_gene | len | v_gene
CSAPRYNEQFF | TGCAGTGCTCCTAGGTACAATGAGCAGTTCTTC | TRBJ2-1 | - | - | 11 | TRBV20-1
CASSPRENSPLHF | TGTGCCAGCAGTCCTCGGGAGAATTCACCCCTCCACTTT | TRBJ1-6 | - | - | 13 | TRBV12-3/TRBV12-4
CASSIEGQGFANEKLFF | TGTGCCAGTAGTATAGAGGGACAGGGTTTTGCTAATGAAAAACTGTTTTTT | TRBJ1-4 | - | TRBD1 | 17 | TRBV19
CAWRTGTLNEQFF | TGTGCCTGGAGAACCGGGACACTTAATGAGCAGTTCTTC | TRBJ2-1 | - | - | 13 | TRBV30
CASSHGQLVSGNTIYF | TGTGCCAGCAGCCATGGACAGCTAGTCTCTGGAAACACCATATATTTT | TRBJ1-3 | - | - | 16 | TRBV9
CASSSQGGTGPQHF | TGTGCCAGCAGCTCCCAGGGGGGCACTGGACCCCAGCATTTT | TRBJ1-5 | - | TRBD1 | 14 | TRBV7-9
CSVEVLQTNTGELFF | TGCAGCGTTGAAGTTTTACAGACGAACACCGGGGAGCTGTTTTTT | TRBJ2-2 | - | - | 15 | TRBV29-1
CAISDRDQETQYF | TGTGCCATCAGTGACAGGGATCAAGAGACCCAGTACTTC | TRBJ2-5 | - | - | 13 | TRBV10-3
CASSLDSSSSYEQYF | TGTGCCAGCAGCTTGGACAGTAGTAGCTCCTACGAGCAGTACTTC | TRBJ2-7 | - | - | 15 | TRBV5-6
CASSLQLAGEQFF | TGTGCCAGCAGTTTGCAACTAGCGGGTGAGCAGTTCTTC | TRBJ2-1 | once | TRBD2 | 13 | TRBV27
CAWIYGHSSTDTQYF | TGTGCCTGGATCTACGGACATTCTAGCACAGATACGCAGTATTTT | TRBJ2-3 | few | - | 15 | TRBV30
CASSGSSYEQYF | TGTGCCAGCAGCGGGAGCTCCTACGAGCAGTACTTC | TRBJ2-7 | - | - | 12 | TRBV5-6
CASSPDYYGYTF | TGTGCCAGCTCACCGGACTACTATGGCTACACCTTC | TRBJ1-2 | - | - | 12 | TRBV18
CASGAGDSSGNTIYF | TGCGCCAGCGGGGCTGGGGACAGCTCTGGAAACACCATATATTTT | TRBJ1-3 | - | TRBD1 | 15 | TRBV5-1
CASSPPGTSGYEQYF | TGTGCCAGCTCACCTCCCGGGACTAGCGGTTACGAGCAGTACTTC | TRBJ2-7 | - | TRBD2 | 15 | TRBV18
CASSQAGLNTEAFF | TGTGCCAGCAGCCAAGCAGGTCTGAACACTGAAGCTTTCTTT | TRBJ1-1 | - | - | 14 | TRBV3-1/TRBV3-2
CASQDYSNQPQHF | TGTGCCAGCCAGGATTATAGCAATCAGCCCCAGCATTTT | TRBJ1-5 | - | - | 13 | TRBV19
CASSQIIADTQYF | TGCGCCAGCAGCCAAATTATAGCAGATACGCAGTATTTT | TRBJ2-3 | - | - | 13 | TRBV4-1
CASSSSGGKGEKLFF | TGTGCCAGCAGCTCGTCGGGGGGGAAGGGTGAAAAACTGTTTTTT | TRBJ1-4 | - | - | 15 | TRBV7-9
CASSQGFGKQPQHF | TGTGCCAGCAGCCAAGGGTTCGGGAAACAGCCCCAGCATTTT | TRBJ1-5 | - | - | 14 | TRBV3-1/TRBV3-2
CASSLSYGSNTEAFF | TGTGCCAGCAGTCTCTCCTACGGTTCGAACACTGAAGCTTTCTTT | TRBJ1-1 | - | - | 15 | TRBV28
CASSSQGNYGYTF | TGTGCCAGCAGCTCCCAGGGAAACTATGGCTACACCTTC | TRBJ1-2 | - | - | 13 | TRBV11-1
CASSLQGANTIYF | TGTGCCAGCAGCCTTCAGGGGGCTAACACCATATATTTT | TRBJ1-3 | once | TRBD1 | 13 | TRBV3-1/TRBV3-2
CASSTGQGETQYF | TGTGCCAGCAGTACGGGACAGGGGGAGACCCAGTACTTC | TRBJ2-5 | - | TRBD1 | 13 | TRBV6-5
CASSSQGAGDTQYF | TGTGCCAGCAGCTCACAGGGGGCGGGAGATACGCAGTATTTT | TRBJ2-3 | - | TRBD1 | 14 | TRBV13
CATAAPNTGELFF | TGTGCCACCGCGGCTCCGAACACCGGGGAGCTGTTTTTT | TRBJ2-2 | - | - | 13 | TRBV5-5
CATSDLRQGAYNEQFF | TGTGCCACCAGTGATCTCCGACAGGGGGCCTACAATGAGCAGTTCTTC | TRBJ2-1 | - | TRBD1 | 16 | TRBV24-1
CAIGGTGDTGELFF | TGTGCCATCGGGGGGACAGGGGACACCGGGGAGCTGTTTTTT | TRBJ2-2 | - | TRBD1 | 14 | TRBV10-3
CASSSGQGVNTGELFF | TGTGCCAGCAGCTCCGGACAGGGGGTGAACACCGGGGAGCTGTTTTTT | TRBJ2-2 | few | TRBD1 | 16 | TRBV7-7
CASSSGGEAFF | TGCGCCAGCAGCTCAGGGGGAGAAGCTTTCTTT | TRBJ1-1 | - | TRBD1 | 11 | TRBV5-1
CASSQRIGLASSYNEQFF | TGTGCCAGCAGCCAAAGGATAGGGCTAGCGAGCTCCTACAATGAGCAGTTCTTC | TRBJ2-1 | - | - | 18 | TRBV14
CASSRKGGDNSPLHF | TGTGCCAGCAGCCGAAAAGGGGGGGATAATTCACCCCTCCACTTT | TRBJ1-6 | once | - | 15 | TRBV3-1/TRBV3-2
CASSFNRAHEQYF | TGTGCCAGCAGCTTCAACAGGGCCCACGAGCAGTACTTC | TRBJ2-7 | once | - | 13 | TRBV7-3
CASSYLGEDTEAFF | TGTGCCAGCAGTTACTTGGGGGAGGACACTGAAGCTTTCTTT | TRBJ1-1 | - | - | 14 | TRBV6-5
CASINRVTGELFF | TGTGCCAGCATTAATCGGGTTACCGGGGAGCTGTTTTTT | TRBJ2-2 | - | - | 13 | TRBV7-7
CASSTTSGYEQYF | TGTGCCAGCAGCACAACGTCTGGCTACGAGCAGTACTTC | TRBJ2-7 | - | - | 13 | TRBV3-1/TRBV3-2
CASSRLQPTNTEAFF | TGTGCCAGTAGCCGTCTACAGCCTACGAACACTGAAGCTTTCTTT | TRBJ1-1 | - | - | 15 | TRBV19
CASRTGNDYGYTF | TGTGCCAGCAGGACAGGGAATGACTATGGCTACACCTTC | TRBJ1-2 | - | TRBD1 | 13 | TRBV28
CASSRLTGGRGYTF | TGTGCCAGCAGCCGACTGACGGGGGGAAGAGGCTACACCTTC | TRBJ1-2 | - | - | 14 | TRBV3-1/TRBV3-2
CASSWGGGKGNTEAFF | TGTGCCAGCAGCTGGGGCGGGGGAAAGGGGAACACTGAAGCTTTCTTT | TRBJ1-1 | - | - | 16 | TRBV5-5
CASRSGQGYNEQFF | TGTGCCAGCAGATCGGGACAGGGGTACAATGAGCAGTTCTTC | TRBJ2-1 | - | TRBD1 | 14 | TRBV6-6
CASSLDSGRGTTDTQYF | TGTGCCAGCAGCTTAGACAGCGGGAGGGGGACCACAGATACGCAGTATTTT | TRBJ2-3 | - | TRBD2 | 17 | TRBV11-2
CASTPSGGRFHEQYF | TGTGCCAGTACCCCCTCCGGCGGGAGATTCCACGAGCAGTACTTC | TRBJ2-7 | - | TRBD2 | 15 | TRBV19
CASSQERGTSGVAEQFF | TGTGCCAGCAGCCAAGAGAGGGGGACATCTGGGGTTGCTGAGCAGTTCTTC | TRBJ2-1 | - | - | 17 | TRBV4-2
CASRRETGGLVNEQFF | TGTGCCAGCAGGCGTGAAACAGGGGGCTTGGTTAATGAGCAGTTCTTC | TRBJ2-1 | - | TRBD1 | 16 | TRBV28
CAWSVGQGGNQPQHF | TGTGCCTGGAGTGTAGGTCAGGGGGGAAATCAGCCCCAGCATTTT | TRBJ1-5 | few | TRBD1 | 15 | TRBV30
CASSPTDRLNTEAFF | TGTGCCAGCAGCCCGACGGACAGATTGAACACTGAAGCTTTCTTT | TRBJ1-1 | - | - | 15 | TRBV3-1/TRBV3-2
CASSADNSPLHF | TGTGCCAGCAGCGCGGATAATTCACCCCTCCACTTT | TRBJ1-6 | - | - | 12 | TRBV7-9
CASSPGRGPDGYTF | TGTGCCAGCAGTCCCGGGAGGGGGCCAGATGGCTACACCTTC | TRBJ1-2 | - | TRBD1 | 14 | TRBV6-6
CASSLGRAETQYF | TGTGCCAGTAGTTTGGGGAGAGCGGAGACCCAGTACTTC | TRBJ2-5 | - | - | 13 | TRBV19
CASSLYEGGYTF | TGTGCCAGCAGTTTATACGAGGGTGGCTACACCTTC | TRBJ1-2 | few | - | 12 | TRBV28